This T cell receptor beta chain was found in a study of response to subunit inactivated influenza vaccine. Study results and caveats: The authors put forward the suggestion that each seasonal influenza vaccination may bring in only a limited number of new T cells.

TCRdb processed the RT-PCR reads anew with MiXCR; each CDR3 protein has one entry. In the table there are 450,000 to 500,000 distinct CDR3 sequences, roughly 9.8% of which are singletons. This clonotype came up a few times. Antigen unknown. Looked up from germline, CDR1 is SGHTA and CDR2 is FQGTGA. The CDR3 length is 15 residues. V was pared by 1 base and J by 1 base, with 11 bases between. The starting material was PBMCs from blood, obtained about 40 days after vaccination. The sequence was obtained from a man in his forties or fifties who received an inactivated influenza vaccine. The chain recombines TRBV7-3 with TRBJ2-7; D is undetermined. The CDR3 protein is CASSLIPKRSYEQYF. The CDR3 coding sequence is TGTGCCAGCAGCTTAATACCAAAAAGGTCCTACGAGCAGTACTTC. The whole variable domain, filled in from reference TRBV7-3 and TRBJ2-7, reads GAGVSQTPSNKVTEKGKYVELRCDPISGHTALYWYRQSLGQGPEFLIYFQGTGAADDSGLPNDRFFAVRPEGSVSTLKIQRTERGDSAVYLCASSLIPKRSYEQYFGPGTRLTVT.